Listed here are 14 T cell receptor beta chains from one sample, sequenced in a study of blood T cells in healthy people across ages. A J-beta primer mix and a sample-barcoded 5' primer were used in a second PCR of roughly 6 to 12 cycles. Each CDR3 protein gets one entry after TCRdb re-called the 5' RACE reads with MiXCR. The table has approximately 1,700,000 distinct CDR3 sequences, about two fifths seen once. Specimen: blood. These receptors came from a human donor in good health.

The table lists this clonotype with a few counts. The V gene is TRBV12-3 or TRBV12-4, the J gene TRBJ2-1; 10 positions agree with TRBD2. CDR3 length equals 16 residues. V lost 3 bases to trimming and J lost 0 bases; unmatched junction nucleotides: 2. The CDR3 DNA is TGTGCCAGCAGTTTTGTAGCGGGGGGCTCCTACAATGAGCAGTTCTTC. This sequence encodes CASSFVAGGSYNEQFF.

V gene TRBV5-6 combines with J gene TRBJ2-7, with a tentative D call TRBD2 (6 bases). Trimming took 4 bases from V and 3 from J, leaving 26 bases between them. Germline V lookup: CDR1 SGHDT, CDR2 YYEEEE. The CDR3 sequence is 18 residues long. CDR3 protein: CASSLRGTGRLKYYEQYF. CDR3 sequence (DNA): TGTGCCAGCAGCCTACGAGGGACGGGGAGGTTAAAATACTACGAGCAGTACTTC. Filled out from reference TRBV5-6 and TRBJ2-7, the complete variable domain reads DAGVTQSPTHLIKTRGQQVTLRCSPKSGHDTVSWYQQALGQGPQFIFQYYEEEERQRGNFPDRFSGHQFPNYSSELNVNALLLGDSALYLCASSLRGTGRLKYYEQYFGPGTRLTVT.

The V and J genes are TRBV7-9 and TRBJ2-3, with 10 positions matching TRBD2. The CDR3 has 19 amino acids. After removal of 4 bases from V and 7 bases from J, the junction contained 20 bases not matched to a gene. CDR1 SEHNR and CDR2 FQNEAQ come from the germline V gene (reference sequence). This CDR3 is CASSSPGTYGGLARNTQYF. DNA of the CDR3: TGTGCCAGCAGCTCACCCGGGACCTATGGGGGACTAGCGAGGAATACGCAGTATTTT.

This rearrangement joins TRBV11-1 to TRBJ2-7; D possibly corresponds to TRBD2 (6 bases). Germline V lookup: CDR1 SGHAT, CDR2 FQDESV (reference sequence). Deletions cut 2 bases from V and 4 bases from J, with 18 bases between. This CDR3 is 16 amino acids long. The CDR3 region is CASSLSARLGKYEQYF. CDR3 nucleotides: TGTGCCAGCAGCTTATCAGCAAGACTAGGAAAGTACGAGCAGTACTTC.

The chain links TRBV19 to TRBJ1-1; no clear D. The CDR3 is made up of 15 amino acids. CDR1 LNHDA and CDR2 SQIVND come from the germline V gene (reference sequence). The germline V and J ends were trimmed by 7 bases and 1 base, with 16 bases remaining between them. The DNA for the CDR3 is TGTGCCAGTACCCCGGGAGGGTTTGAGAACACTGAAGCTTTCTTT. Protein: CASTPGGFENTEAFF.

V is TRBV4-2 and J is TRBJ2-3, with 10 bases identical to TRBD2. Germline V gene lookup returns CDR1 LGHNA and CDR2 YNFKEQ. The length of the CDR3 is 15 residues. V shed 3 bases and J 3 bases; nucleotides not matched to a gene: 3. The CDR3 loop is CASSQGTSATDTQYF. CDR3 sequence (DNA): TGTGCCAGCAGCCAGGGGACTAGCGCTACAGATACGCAGTATTTT.

This rearrangement joins TRBV20-1 to TRBJ1-6; D ambiguous. The CDR3 is made up of 13 amino acids. Trimming took off 2 bases at V and 7 bases at J, with 9 bases between the two ends. Germline loops: CDR1 DFQATT, CDR2 SNEGSKA (reference sequence). The CDR3 is CSARMGRNSPLHF. CDR3 sequence (DNA): TGCAGTGCTAGAATGGGAAGAAATTCACCCCTCCACTTT.

The rearrangement links TRBV28 to TRBJ1-2; D is unresolved. The CDR3 length is 15 residues. Germline V gives CDR1 MDHEN, CDR2 SYDVKM. V was shortened by 3 bases and J by 4 bases, with 15 bases between the two germline ends. The CDR3 is CASSLPRAIFYGYTF. In DNA form, the CDR3 reads TGTGCCAGCAGTTTGCCCCGGGCGATATTCTATGGCTACACCTTC.

The chain is built from TRBV12-3 or TRBV12-4 and TRBJ1-2, with 12 positions matching TRBD1. The CDR3 spans 14 residues. V shed 10 bases and J 8 bases; nucleotides not matched to a gene: 11. The CDR3 loop reads CATMRDRGRQGYTF. Here the CDR3 DNA reads TGTGCCACAATGAGGGACAGGGGGCGGCAGGGCTACACCTTC.

The J gene is TRBJ1-2, the V gene TRBV4-1; no clear D gene. Germline V gene data show CDR1 as MGHRA and CDR2 as YSYEKL. Trimming cost V 6 bases and J 7 bases, with 15 bases left between them. The CDR3 loop spans 13 amino acids. The CDR3, as DNA: TGCGCCAGCAGTCAGGTTCCGGACGGTGGCTACACCTTC. Amino acid sequence: CASSQVPDGGYTF.

A few counts support this clonotype. The chain uses TRBV7-3 and TRBJ2-1; 11 nucleotides match TRBD2. Germline CDR1 and CDR2: SGHTA and FQGTGA. The CDR3 covers 15 residues. V was pared by 3 bases and J by 10 bases, with 8 bases of the junction left unmatched. The CDR3 DNA reads TGTGCCAGCAGCTTCGGTCCTAGCGGGGGGTCGGAGCAGTTCTTC. This gives the protein CASSFGPSGGSEQFF.

CDR3 residues: CASTGGTNQPQHF. The CDR3 DNA follows: TGTGCCAGCACCGGAGGGACAAATCAGCCCCAGCATTTT. The chain has TRBV6-6 and TRBJ1-5; TRBD1 might be the D (6 bases). This CDR3 has 13 amino acids. Germline values: CDR1 MNHNY, CDR2 SVGAGI (reference sequence). Trimming removed 7 bases from V and 4 bases from J, with 11 bases in between.

V and J are TRBV2 and TRBJ2-7; TRBD1 matches 7 bases. V gave up 1 base and J gave up 3 bases; unmatched junction bases: 6. The CDR3 covers 15 residues. In germline, CDR1 is SNHLY, CDR2 FYNNEI. The CDR3 bases are TGTGCCAGCAGTGAAGGAGAGGGGGCCATCTACGAGCAGTACTTC. This codes for CASSEGEGAIYEQYF. Drawing the rest from reference TRBV2 and TRBJ2-7, the complete variable domain is EPEVTQTPSHQVTQMGQEVILRCVPISNHLYFYWYRQILGQKVEFLVSFYNNEISEKSEIFDDQFSVERPDGSNFTLKIRSTKLEDSAMYFCASSEGEGAIYEQYFGPGTRLTVT.

The chain carries TRBV12-3 or TRBV12-4 and TRBJ2-5; 7 bases fit TRBD1. The CDR3 extends over 12 amino acids. J was trimmed by 11 bases and V by 5 bases; bases with no gene match: 8. In nucleotides, the CDR3 is TGTGCCAGCAGTGCGATACAGGGGTTGCAGTACTTC. This translates into CASSAIQGLQYF.